These 13 T cell receptor beta chains were all obtained from the same sample, sequenced in a study of patients with pleural tuberculosis. Each CDR3 protein gets one entry after TCRdb re-called the reads with MiXCR. The data contain 45,000 to 60,000 distinct CDR3 sequences, 5.5% to 8% of them singletons. Receptors originate from a human donor with pleural tuberculosis.

This clonotype was seen repeatedly, ten times or more. V is TRBV11-2 and J is TRBJ1-2; TRBD1 might be the D (6 bases). This CDR3 is built from 13 residues. V lost 4 bases and J lost 5, with 11 bases in between. CDR1 is SGHAT, CDR2 FQNNGV, per germline. The CDR3 spells CASSYGQYYGYTF. Here the CDR3 DNA reads TGTGCCAGCAGCTATGGACAGTATTATGGCTACACCTTC.

This clonotype was recorded many times. The chain employs TRBV12-3 or TRBV12-4 and TRBJ1-1; 10 bases fit TRBD1. The V segment lost 3 bases and the J segment 6 bases; nucleotides outside the gene matches: 4. CDR3 length: 14 amino acids. The CDR3 nucleotides are TGTGCCAGCAGTTTTGGGACAGGGGCCGCTGAAGCTTTCTTT. The encoded protein is CASSFGTGAAEAFF.

This clonotype was counted ten times or more. The DNA for the CDR3 is TGCAGCGTCGCCGGGCAGGGAGATGTCCCAGATACGCAGTATTTT. This encodes CSVAGQGDVPDTQYF. The chain links TRBV29-1 to TRBJ2-3; TRBD1 or TRBD2 may be the D gene (5 bases each). CDR3 length equals 15 residues. Germline CDR1 SQVTM, CDR2 ANQGSEA. V lost 6 bases, J lost 4 bases, and 20 bases lay in between.

The J gene is TRBJ2-5, the V gene TRBV20-1; 10 nucleotides line up with TRBD1. V gave up 5 bases and J gave up 5 bases; unmatched junction bases: 8. This CDR3 is built from 14 residues. Germline CDR1 DFQATT, CDR2 SNEGSKA (reference sequence). Written as DNA, the CDR3 is TGCAGTGCTGGAAGACAGGGGGCGGGGGAGACCCAGTACTTC. Translating gives CSAGRQGAGETQYF.

This clonotype occurred many times. The rearrangement links TRBV20-1 to TRBJ2-4, with a possible D match to TRBD2 (6 bases). V was pared by 5 bases and J by 3 bases, with 20 bases between. The CDR3 is 16 amino acids. Looked up from germline, CDR1 is DFQATT and CDR2 is SNEGSKA (reference sequence). The DNA of the CDR3 is TGCAGTGCTCCGCCTGGCGGGGAAAGGGTCAAAAACATTCAGTACTTC. Its translation is CSAPPGGERVKNIQYF.

Only a few counts were recorded for this clonotype. The V gene is TRBV19, the J gene TRBJ2-7; 8 bases line up with TRBD2. CDR3 size: 16 residues. Germline trimming cut 5 bases from V and 0 bases from J; bases unmatched to any gene: 9. From germline, CDR1 is LNHDA and CDR2 SQIVND (reference sequence). CDR3 in DNA: TGTGCCAGTAGTGCCGAAACCGGGACTAGCTCCTACGAGCAGTACTTC. Residues: CASSAETGTSSYEQYF.

The rearrangement joins TRBV30 to TRBJ2-1; TRBD2 is a possible D gene (5 bases). The CDR3 has 16 amino acids. Germline-derived CDR1 and CDR2 are GTSNPN and SVGIG (reference sequence). Trimming removed 4 bases at V and 0 bases at J, with 16 bases between. The chain's CDR3 is CAWTGSPSGSYNEQFF. CDR3 nucleotide sequence: TGTGCCTGGACGGGATCCCCAAGCGGCTCCTACAATGAGCAGTTCTTC.

As for this clonotype: A single base separates this from a much larger clone, so it may be a read error. This chain uses TRBV11-2 with TRBJ2-5; possibly TRBD1 or TRBD2 for D (6 bases each). The CDR3 consists of 15 residues. The germline V gene encodes CDR1 SGHAT and CDR2 FQNNGV. CDR3 coding DNA: TGTGCCAGCAGCTTGGGGGGACAAGAGAGTGAGACCCCGTACTTC. This translates into CASSLGGQESETPYF.

This clonotype was counted at least ten times. CDR3 sequence: CASVRQGNYGYTF. The CDR3 bases are TGTGCCAGCGTTCGGCAGGGAAACTATGGCTACACCTTC. V is TRBV12-3 or TRBV12-4 and J is TRBJ1-2; maybe TRBD1 (5 bases). Trimming stripped 8 bases from V and 2 bases from J, with 12 bases between. The CDR3 is 13 residues long.

This clonotype was detected a few times. This chain joins TRBV4-2 and TRBJ1-3; the D is unclear. The V gene's germline CDR1 is LGHNA and CDR2 YNFKEQ. Deletions cut 4 bases from V and 6 bases from J, with 19 bases between. This CDR3 has 16 amino acids. Here the CDR3 DNA reads TGTGCCAGCAGCCCCCTAAGGACGCACATGGAAAACACCATATATTTT. Its translation: CASSPLRTHMENTIYF.

This clonotype showed up many times. The V and J genes are TRBV24-1 and TRBJ2-1; D remains ambiguous. The germline V gene encodes CDR1 KGHDR and CDR2 SFDVKD. This CDR3 contains 13 residues. The germline V and J ends were trimmed by 3 bases and 6 bases, with 8 bases remaining between them. The CDR3 protein is CATSDAVGNEQFF. The CDR3 DNA reads TGTGCCACCAGTGATGCGGTCGGCAATGAGCAGTTCTTC.

This clonotype has a count of ten or more. The rearrangement links TRBV6-2 or TRBV6-3 to TRBJ1-1; D not certain. CDR3 length equals 12 residues. CDR1 MNHEY and CDR2 SVGEGT come from the germline V gene. Trimming pared 4 bases from V and 8 bases from J, leaving 11 bases between. The DNA of the CDR3 is TGTGCCAGCAGTTTCAACATGAGGGAAGCTTTCTTT. The encoded protein is CASSFNMREAFF.

About this clonotype: A read error may explain this, as a much larger clone is one base away. The chain joins TRBV2 to TRBJ1-5; the D is unclear. CDR3 size: 13 residues. Germline assignment: CDR1 SNHLY and CDR2 FYNNEI. Deletions cut 8 bases from V and 1 base from J, with 9 bases between. This CDR3 reads CASSMGSNQPQHF. The CDR3 nucleotides read TGTGCCAGCTCGATGGGAAGCAATCAGCCCCAGCATTTT.